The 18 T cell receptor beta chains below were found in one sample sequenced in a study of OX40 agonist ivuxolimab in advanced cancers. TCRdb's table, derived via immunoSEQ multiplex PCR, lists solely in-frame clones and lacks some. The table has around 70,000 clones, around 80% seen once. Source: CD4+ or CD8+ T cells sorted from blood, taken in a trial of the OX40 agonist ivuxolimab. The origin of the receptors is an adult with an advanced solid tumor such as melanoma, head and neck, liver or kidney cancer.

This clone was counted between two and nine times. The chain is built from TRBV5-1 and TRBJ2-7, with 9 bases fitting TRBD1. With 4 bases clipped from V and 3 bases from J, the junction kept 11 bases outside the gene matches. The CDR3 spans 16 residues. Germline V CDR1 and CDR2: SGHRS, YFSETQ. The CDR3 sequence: CASSRGTGRKVYEQYF. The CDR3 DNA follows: TGCGCCAGCAGCCGTGGGACAGGGAGAAAGGTCTACGAGCAGTACTTC.

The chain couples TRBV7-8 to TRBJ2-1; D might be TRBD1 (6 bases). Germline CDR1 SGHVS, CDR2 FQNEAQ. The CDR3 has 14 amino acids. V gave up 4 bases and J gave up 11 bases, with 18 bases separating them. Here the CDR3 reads CASSSNRDTVKQFF. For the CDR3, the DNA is TGTGCCAGCAGCTCCAACCGGGACACGGTTAAGCAGTTCTTC.

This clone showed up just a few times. The CDR3 DNA sequence: TGTGCCAGCAGCCTCGGTGGGGCCAACGTCCTGACTTTC. Translation: CASSLGGANVLTF. V gene TRBV14 combines with J gene TRBJ2-6, with D uncertain. Germline CDR1 SGHDN, CDR2 FVKESK. The CDR3 spans 13 residues. V gave up 4 bases and J gave up 3 bases, with 4 bases separating them.

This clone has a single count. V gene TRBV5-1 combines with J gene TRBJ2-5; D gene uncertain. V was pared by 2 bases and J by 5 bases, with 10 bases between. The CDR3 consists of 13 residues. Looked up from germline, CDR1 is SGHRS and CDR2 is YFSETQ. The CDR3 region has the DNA TGCGCCAGCAGCTTTCAGGCCAGGGAGACCCAGTACTTC. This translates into CASSFQARETQYF.

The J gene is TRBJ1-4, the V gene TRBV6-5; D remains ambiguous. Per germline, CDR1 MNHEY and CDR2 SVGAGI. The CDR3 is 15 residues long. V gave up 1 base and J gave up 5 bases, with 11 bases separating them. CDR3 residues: CASSYWGNRNEKLFF. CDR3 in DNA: TGTGCCAGCAGTTACTGGGGAAATAGAAATGAAAAACTGTTTTTT.

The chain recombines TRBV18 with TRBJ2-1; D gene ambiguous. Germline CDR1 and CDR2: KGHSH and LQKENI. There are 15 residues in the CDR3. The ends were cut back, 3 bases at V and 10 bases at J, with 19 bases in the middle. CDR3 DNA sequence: TGTGCCAGCTCACCCGGACGGGCCCAACTGGGGGAGCAGTTCTTC. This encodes CASSPGRAQLGEQFF.

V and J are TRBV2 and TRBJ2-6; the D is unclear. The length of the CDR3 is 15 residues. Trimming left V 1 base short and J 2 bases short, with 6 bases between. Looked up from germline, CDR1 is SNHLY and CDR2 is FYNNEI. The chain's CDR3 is CASSEGFTGANVLTF. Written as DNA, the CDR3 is TGTGCCAGCAGTGAAGGTTTTACTGGGGCCAACGTCCTGACTTTC.

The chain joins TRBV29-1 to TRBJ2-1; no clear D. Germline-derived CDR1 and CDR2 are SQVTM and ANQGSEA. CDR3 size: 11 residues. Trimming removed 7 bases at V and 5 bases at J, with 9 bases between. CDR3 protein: CSATINNEQFF. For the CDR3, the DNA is TGCAGCGCAACGATTAACAATGAGCAGTTCTTC.

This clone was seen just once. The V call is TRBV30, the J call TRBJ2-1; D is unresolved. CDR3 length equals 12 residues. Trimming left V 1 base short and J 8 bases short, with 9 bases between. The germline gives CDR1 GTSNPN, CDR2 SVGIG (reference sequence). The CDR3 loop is CAWSGLWDEQFF. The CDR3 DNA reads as TGTGCCTGGAGTGGCCTATGGGATGAGCAGTTCTTC.

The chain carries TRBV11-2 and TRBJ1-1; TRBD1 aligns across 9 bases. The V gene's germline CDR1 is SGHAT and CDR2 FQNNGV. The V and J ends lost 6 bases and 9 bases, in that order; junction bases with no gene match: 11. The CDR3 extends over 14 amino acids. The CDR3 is CASRSTGGIMQAFF. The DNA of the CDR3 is TGTGCCAGCAGGTCAACAGGGGGCATAATGCAAGCTTTCTTT.

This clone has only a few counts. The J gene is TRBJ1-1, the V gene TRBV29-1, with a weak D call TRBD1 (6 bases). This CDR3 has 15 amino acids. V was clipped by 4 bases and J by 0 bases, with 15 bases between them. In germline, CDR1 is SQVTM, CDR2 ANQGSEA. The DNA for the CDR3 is TGCAGCGTTGCCAGGGGCTGGGGGATGAACACTGAAGCTTTCTTT. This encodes CSVARGWGMNTEAFF.

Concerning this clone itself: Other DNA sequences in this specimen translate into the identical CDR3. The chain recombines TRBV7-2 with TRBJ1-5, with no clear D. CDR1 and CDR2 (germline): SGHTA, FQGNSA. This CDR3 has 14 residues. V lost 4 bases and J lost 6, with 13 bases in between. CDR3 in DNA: TGTGCCAGCAGCTCCGTCGGTGGATCTCAGCCCCAGCATTTT. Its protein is CASSSVGGSQPQHF. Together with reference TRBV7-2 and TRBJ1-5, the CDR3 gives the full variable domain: GAGVSQSPSNKVTEKGKDVELRCDPISGHTALYWYRQSLGQGLEFLIYFQGNSAPDKSGLPSDRFSAERTGGSVSTLTIQRTQQEDSAVYLCASSSVGGSQPQHFGDGTRLSIL.

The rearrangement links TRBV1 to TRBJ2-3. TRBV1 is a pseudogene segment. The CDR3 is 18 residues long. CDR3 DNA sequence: TGCACCAGCAGCCAAGAAAGAGACCACTCTAAAAGGGCAGATACGCAGTATTTT. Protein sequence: CTSSQERDHSKRADTQYF.

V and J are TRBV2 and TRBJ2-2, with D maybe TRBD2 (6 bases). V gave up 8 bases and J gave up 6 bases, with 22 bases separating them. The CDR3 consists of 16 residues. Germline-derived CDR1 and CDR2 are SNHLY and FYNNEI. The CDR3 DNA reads TGTGCCAGCCACGCGAAGGTAGCGGCTGGAGCCGGGGAGCTGTTTTTT. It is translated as CASHAKVAAGAGELFF.

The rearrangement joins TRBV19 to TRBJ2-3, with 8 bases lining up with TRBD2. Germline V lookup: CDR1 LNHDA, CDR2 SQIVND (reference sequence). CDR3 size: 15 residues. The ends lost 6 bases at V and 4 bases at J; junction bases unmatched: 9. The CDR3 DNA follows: TGTGCCAGTAGCCAGCGGGGGCACGTCGCAGATACGCAGTATTTT. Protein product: CASSQRGHVADTQYF.

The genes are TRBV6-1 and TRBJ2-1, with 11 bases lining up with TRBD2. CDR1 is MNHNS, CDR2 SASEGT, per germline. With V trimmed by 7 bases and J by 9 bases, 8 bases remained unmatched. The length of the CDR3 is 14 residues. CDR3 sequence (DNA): TGTGCCAGCACCGGGACTAGCGGTGGGGGTGAGCAGTTCTTC. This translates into CASTGTSGGGEQFF.

The DNA for the CDR3 is TGTGCCAGCAGCTTAGAGGAGGGAAACTACAATGAGCAGTTCTTC. This encodes CASSLEEGNYNEQFF. The chain combines TRBV11-3 with TRBJ2-1; perhaps TRBD2 as D (6 bases). The ends were cut back, 0 bases at V and 3 bases at J, with 9 bases in the middle. The CDR3 has 15 residues. CDR1 is SGHNT, CDR2 YENEEA, per germline.

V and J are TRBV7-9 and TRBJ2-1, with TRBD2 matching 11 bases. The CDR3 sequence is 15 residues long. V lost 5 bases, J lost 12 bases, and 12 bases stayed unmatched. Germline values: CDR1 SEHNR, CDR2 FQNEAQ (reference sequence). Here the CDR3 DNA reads TGTGCCAGCAGCCTCAGCGCTAGCGGGGGGTGGGGGCAGTTCTTC. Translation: CASSLSASGGWGQFF.